Shown below are 26 T cell receptor beta chains from a single sample sequenced in a study of post-analysis software for immune sequencing data. General study results and limits: Higher frequency in patients than in controls was seen for about five TRBV segments, with TRBV5-6, TRBV5-1 and TRBV20-1 among them.

Unique molecular identifiers featured in each of the TCR beta cDNA libraries. TCRdb redid the calling of the PCR reads with MiXCR, one entry per CDR3 protein. The table has around 200,000 distinct CDR3 sequences, over 25% seen once. Their cognate antigens are unknown. The source material was blood. These TCRs come from a girl aged 2-17 years with multiple sclerosis.

The gene calls are TRBV20-1 and TRBJ1-5; D is perhaps TRBD1 (5 bases). V lost 0 bases and J lost 0, with 12 bases in between. Germline CDR1 is DFQATT and CDR2 is SNEGSKA (reference sequence). The CDR3 has 16 residues. CDR3 in DNA: TGCAGTGCTAGAGATCCGGGGGGTGATAGCAATCAGCCCCAGCATTTT. Residues: CSARDPGGDSNQPQHF.

On this clonotype: It may be a read error: a sequence one base away is much more abundant. The rearrangement links TRBV29-1 to TRBJ2-1, with TRBD2 as a possible D gene (6 bases). V gave up 7 bases and J gave up 0 bases, with 13 bases separating them. The CDR3 extends over 14 amino acids. The V gene's germline CDR1 is SQVTM and CDR2 ANQGSEA. The CDR3 coding sequence is TGCAGCGGACTAGTGGGAGGCTCCTACAATGAGCAGTTCTTC. Its translation is CSGLVGGSYNEQFF.

This clonotype showed up just a few times. The chain has TRBV12-3 or TRBV12-4 and TRBJ2-5; 13 bases line up with TRBD2. The CDR3 spans 15 residues. V shed 6 bases and J 11 bases; nucleotides not matched to a gene: 12. The CDR3 sequence: CASSRLAGGSNEQYF. The CDR3 DNA follows: TGTGCCAGCAGCAGACTAGCGGGAGGTTCTAATGAGCAGTACTTC.

This clonotype was seen at least ten times. The J gene is TRBJ1-6, the V gene TRBV5-1; TRBD1 matches at 9 bases. V trimming: 4 bases; J trimming: 7 bases; junction bases outside the gene matches: 9. The germline V gene encodes CDR1 SGHRS and CDR2 YFSETQ. The CDR3 runs 16 residues. In DNA form, the CDR3 reads TGCGCCAGCAGCGACGGGACAGGGCGACTAAATTCACCCCTCCACTTT. It codes for CASSDGTGRLNSPLHF.

There are many counts of this clonotype. The chain carries TRBV5-1 and TRBJ2-1, with D tentatively TRBD2 (6 bases). V lost 5 bases and J lost 0, with 15 bases in between. This CDR3 has 16 amino acids. Germline CDR1 reads SGHRS; CDR2 reads YFSETQ. The CDR3 sequence is CASSWKSGLSYNEQFF. The DNA for the CDR3 is TGCGCCAGCAGTTGGAAGAGCGGGCTCTCCTACAATGAGCAGTTCTTC.

CDR3 DNA sequence: TGTGCCAGCAGCCCAGGGAGGGAAACTGAAGCTTTCTTT. Translating gives CASSPGRETEAFF. The chain couples TRBV7-3 to TRBJ1-1; D might be TRBD1 (5 bases). The CDR3 is 13 amino acids. V dropped 5 bases and J dropped 5 bases, with 12 bases sitting between them. From germline, CDR1 is SGHTA and CDR2 FQGTGA.

This chain joins TRBV18 and TRBJ2-1; 9 bases match TRBD1. The CDR3 is made up of 16 amino acids. The germline CDR1 and CDR2 sequences are KGHSH and LQKENI. The ends lost 3 bases at V and 4 bases at J; junction bases unmatched: 7. The CDR3 DNA sequence: TGTGCCAGCTCACCTGAACAGGGGGCGGCATACAATGAGCAGTTCTTC. Translating gives CASSPEQGAAYNEQFF.

With respect to this clonotype: One junction end does not reproduce the germline sequence, and a read error may be involved. The CDR3 spells CVSSYSGAHNEQFF. The CDR3 DNA follows: TGTGTCAGCAGTTACTCAGGGGCCCACAATGAGCAGTTCTTC. This chain links TRBV6-6 with TRBJ2-1, with D possibly TRBD1 on 6 matching bases. The CDR3 has 14 amino acids. Germline V lookup: CDR1 MNHNY, CDR2 SVGAGI (reference sequence).

The chain recombines TRBV28 with TRBJ2-7; no clear D. Germline lookup yields CDR1 MDHEN and CDR2 SYDVKM. V gave up 5 bases and J gave up 0 bases, with 5 bases separating them. This CDR3 has 12 residues. The CDR3 reads CASSTGSYEQYF. The CDR3 DNA reads as TGTGCCAGCAGTACCGGCTCCTACGAGCAGTACTTC.

This clonotype has at least ten counts. This chain links TRBV20-1 with TRBJ2-5; tentatively, D is TRBD1 (6 bases). The V gene's germline CDR1 is DFQATT and CDR2 SNEGSKA (reference sequence). Trimming took 6 bases from V and 0 from J, leaving 26 bases between them. The CDR3 covers 18 residues. CDR3 in amino acids: CSAPGGTVAAAYQETQYF. Here the CDR3 DNA reads TGCAGTGCCCCTGGGGGCACGGTGGCAGCCGCGTACCAAGAGACCCAGTACTTC.

The table lists this clonotype with many counts. This chain connects TRBV2 to TRBJ2-4, with D perhaps matching TRBD2 (5 bases). The CDR3 has 16 residues. V dropped 2 bases and J dropped 0 bases, with 11 bases sitting between them. Germline lookup yields CDR1 SNHLY and CDR2 FYNNEI. The CDR3 here is CASSERFGLAKNIQYF. DNA for the CDR3: TGTGCCAGCAGTGAAAGGTTTGGACTAGCCAAAAACATTCAGTACTTC.

In its sample, this clonotype was seen a few times. The chain employs TRBV28 and TRBJ2-7; TRBD2 might be the D (5 bases). The CDR3 is 16 amino acids. The germline gives CDR1 MDHEN, CDR2 SYDVKM. V lost 8 bases and J lost 3, with 23 bases in between. The CDR3 DNA sequence: TGTGCCAGCGCCGAGGTCCGGGGTCGCTATATCTACGAGCAGTACTTC. Protein: CASAEVRGRYIYEQYF.

In its sample, this clonotype ranks as medium-sized (0.01 to 0.1%). This rearrangement joins TRBV5-1 to TRBJ2-3, with D unresolved. Trimming left V 5 bases short and J 0 bases short, with 4 bases between. CDR3 length: 12 residues. In germline, CDR1 is SGHRS, CDR2 YFSETQ. The CDR3 loop reads CASSLSTDTQYF. DNA of the CDR3: TGCGCCAGCAGTTTGAGCACAGATACGCAGTATTTT.

This clonotype was seen a handful of times. The chain recombines TRBV6-2 or TRBV6-3 with TRBJ2-1, with 12 bases matching TRBD2. Unmatched junction bases numbered 2, after V lost 5 bases and J lost 6 bases. The CDR3 covers 14 residues. The V gene's germline CDR1 is MNHEY and CDR2 SVGEGT. The CDR3 region is CASSGLAGPNEQFF. The CDR3 region has the DNA TGTGCCAGCAGTGGACTAGCGGGGCCCAATGAGCAGTTCTTC.

A note on this clonotype: A much larger clone differs from this one at a single base, so this may be a read error. The chain combines TRBV29-1 with TRBJ2-7; D gene ambiguous. Trimming stripped 7 bases from V and 0 bases from J, with 10 bases between. The CDR3 loop spans 12 amino acids. From germline, CDR1 is SQVTM and CDR2 ANQGSEA. For the CDR3, the DNA is TGCAGCGGTGGGTCAAGCTCCTACGAGCAGTACTTC. Its translation: CSGGSSSYEQYF.

This clonotype showed up many times. This sequence joins TRBV13 and TRBJ2-4, with TRBD2 matching over 7 bases. The end of the DNA is better explained by TRBJ2-7, so the J call may be wrong. The V gene's germline CDR1 is PRHDT and CDR2 FYEKMQ (reference sequence). The CDR3 spans 14 residues. This CDR3 reads CASSLASGAVEQYF. DNA for the CDR3: TGTGCCAGCAGCTTAGCCAGCGGGGCCGTCGAGCAGTACTTC.

Comment on this clonotype: A much larger clone is a single base away; this may be a read error. The chain is built from TRBV7-2 and TRBJ2-7; perhaps D is TRBD1 or TRBD2 (5 bases each). The CDR3 extends over 12 amino acids. CDR1 is SGHTA, CDR2 FQGNSA, per germline. Trimming took 4 bases from V and 7 from J, leaving 11 bases between them. The CDR3 loop reads CASSSLGEEQYF. CDR3 sequence (DNA): TGTGCCAGCAGCTCACTAGGGGAGGAGCAGTACTTC. Full variable domain (outside the CDR3, taken from reference TRBV7-2 and TRBJ2-7): GAGVSQSPSNKVTEKGKDVELRCDPISGHTALYWYRQSLGQGLEFLIYFQGNSAPDKSGLPSDRFSAERTGGSVSTLTIQRTQQEDSAVYLCASSSLGEEQYFGPGTRLTVT.

This clonotype is medium-sized within its sample. The DNA of the CDR3 is TGCAGCGTTGAGAGATCTGGGAGCTATGGCTACACCTTC. Its protein product is CSVERSGSYGYTF. The chain has TRBV29-1 and TRBJ1-2; no reliable D call. Trimming took 3 bases from V and 4 from J, leaving 12 bases between them. The CDR3 loop spans 13 amino acids. Per germline, CDR1 SQVTM and CDR2 ANQGSEA. Variable domain in full (rest from reference TRBV29-1 and TRBJ1-2): SAVISQKPSRDICQRGTSLTIQCQVDSQVTMMFWYRQQPGQSLTLIATANQGSEATYESGFVIDKFPISRPNLTFSTLTVSNMSPEDSSIYLCSVERSGSYGYTFGSGTRLTVV.

Ten or more counts support this clonotype. The V and J genes are TRBV7-9 and TRBJ2-1; TRBD1 or TRBD2 may be the D gene (6 bases each). The ends were cut back, 2 bases at V and 7 bases at J, with 15 bases in the middle. Looked up from germline, CDR1 is SEHNR and CDR2 is FQNEAQ (reference sequence). The CDR3 is 15 residues long. The CDR3 nucleotides read TGTGCCAGCAGCTTAAGGGGGGACCCTGGGAATGAGCAGTTCTTC. Residues: CASSLRGDPGNEQFF.

A remark on this clonotype: One base away lies a much larger clone, so this may be a sequencing read error. This chain uses TRBV3-1 with TRBJ2-7; D might be TRBD2 (6 bases). Germline assignment: CDR1 LGHDT and CDR2 YNNKEL (reference sequence). Trimming cost V 3 bases and J 11 bases, with 23 bases left between them. The CDR3 spans 15 residues. Here the CDR3 reads CASSQEGLTGLGEYF. Here the CDR3 DNA reads TGTGCCAGCAGCCAGGAAGGATTGACGGGACTCGGGGAGTACTTC.

The table lists this clonotype with many counts. The V and J genes are TRBV20-1 and TRBJ2-7, with D possibly being TRBD2 (5 bases). The V end was cut by 3 bases, the J end by 5 bases, with 14 bases between. CDR1 and CDR2 from the germline V gene are DFQATT and SNEGSKA (reference sequence). The CDR3 extends over 13 amino acids. The CDR3 DNA follows: TGCAGTGCTAGTTGGGGTAGCGCCAACGAGCAGTACTTC. This translates into CSASWGSANEQYF.

In this sample, this clonotype turned up many times. The chain uses TRBV15 and TRBJ2-1; 11 bases are a match to TRBD2. The CDR3 has 16 residues. With V trimmed by 0 bases and J by 7 bases, 5 bases remained unmatched. Germline CDR1 LNHNV, CDR2 YYDKDF (reference sequence). CDR3 nucleotide sequence: TGTGCCACCAGCAGAGATCTTCCTAGCGGGGGGAATGAGCAGTTCTTC. Protein product: CATSRDLPSGGNEQFF.

This clonotype turned up a few times. V usage is TRBV6-2 or TRBV6-3 and J usage is TRBJ2-1, with TRBD2 matching over 11 bases. Germline V lookup: CDR1 MNHEY, CDR2 SVGEGT. The CDR3 loop spans 13 amino acids. Trimming at V came to 7 bases and at J to 7 bases, leaving 3 bases not matched to a gene. The DNA of the CDR3 is TGTGCCAGCAAGGGACTAGCGGTAAATGAGCAGTTCTTC. Its translation is CASKGLAVNEQFF.

Ten or more counts support this clonotype. The rearrangement joins TRBV12-3 or TRBV12-4 to TRBJ1-2; 8 bases align to TRBD1. The CDR3 has 14 amino acids. The V gene end was trimmed by 2 bases and the J gene end by 6 bases; junction bases not matched to a gene: 5. CDR3: CASSLIQGADGYTF. CDR3 DNA sequence: TGTGCCAGCAGTTTAATTCAGGGGGCGGATGGCTACACCTTC.

The chain uses TRBV30 and TRBJ1-1; possible D gene TRBD1, 5 bases. The CDR3 totals 11 residues. Germline V gene lookup returns CDR1 GTSNPN and CDR2 SVGIG (reference sequence). V was shortened by 2 bases and J by 8 bases, with 9 bases between the two germline ends. CDR3 nucleotide sequence: TGTGCCTGGAGTTGGCAGGGAGAAGCTTTCTTT. It specifies CAWSWQGEAFF.

This clonotype has more than one count but fewer than ten. The gene calls are TRBV28 and TRBJ2-1, with 11 bases fitting TRBD2. Germline CDR1 reads MDHEN; CDR2 reads SYDVKM. Trimming at V came to 5 bases and at J to 6 bases, leaving 12 bases not matched to a gene. The CDR3 extends over 17 amino acids. The CDR3 spells CASSPPKLAGVGNEQFF. In DNA form, the CDR3 reads TGTGCCAGCAGTCCCCCGAAACTAGCGGGAGTCGGCAATGAGCAGTTCTTC.